This T cell receptor beta chain was sequenced during a study of blood T cell repertoires in COVID-19. Overall study: The samples span acute and convalescent COVID-19 from the United States, Italy and Spain.

Only in-frame clones appear in the TCRdb table, and some are missing; sequencing was by immunoSEQ multiplex PCR. The sample consists of approximately 470,000 clones, 75% to 90% of them appearing once. CDR3 length: 14 residues. The V end lost 6 bases, the J end lost 7 bases, and 16 bases lay between the germline ends. Germline V gene lookup returns CDR1 MNHEY and CDR2 SVGAGI. The chain recombines TRBV6-5 with TRBJ2-1, with TRBD1 as a possible D gene (6 bases). The TCR comes from a woman aged 18-35 years who had recovered from COVID-19. The specimen sequenced was PBMCs or T cells enriched from blood (not recorded which). The CDR3 nucleotides are TGTGCCAGCAGACGACAGGACACAACGAATGAGCAGTTCTTC. It encodes CASRRQDTTNEQFF.